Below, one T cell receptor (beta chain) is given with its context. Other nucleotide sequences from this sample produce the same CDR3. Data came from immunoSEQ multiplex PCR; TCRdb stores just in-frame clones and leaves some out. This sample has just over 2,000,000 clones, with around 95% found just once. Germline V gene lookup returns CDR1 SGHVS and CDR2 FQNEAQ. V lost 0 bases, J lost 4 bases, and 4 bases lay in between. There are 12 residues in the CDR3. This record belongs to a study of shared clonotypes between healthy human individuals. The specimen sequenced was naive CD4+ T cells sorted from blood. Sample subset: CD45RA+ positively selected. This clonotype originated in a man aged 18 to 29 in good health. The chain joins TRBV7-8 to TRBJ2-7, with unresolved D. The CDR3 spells CASSLAPYEQYF. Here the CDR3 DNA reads TGTGCCAGCAGCTTAGCTCCTTACGAGCAGTACTTC. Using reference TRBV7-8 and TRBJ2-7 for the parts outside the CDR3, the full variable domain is GAGVSQSPRYKVAKRGQDVALRCDPISGHVSLFWYQQALGQGPEFLTYFQNEAQLDKSGLPSDRFFAERPEGSVSTLKIQRTQQEDSAVYLCASSLAPYEQYFGPGTRLTVT.